The clone carrying this TCR beta chain was detected only once. The trim removed 3 bases at V and 0 bases at J, leaving 16 bases unmatched. The CDR3 length is 20 residues. Germline V gene data show CDR1 as SGHNT and CDR2 as YENEEA. The data stem from a study of blood T cell repertoires in COVID-19. Study as a whole: Both acute and convalescent COVID-19 samples were obtained from the United States, Italy and Spain.

Original processing methods: Estimation of nucleated cell counts relied on the amplification of reference gene primers. Method: immunoSEQ multiplex PCR; TCRdb's copy keeps in-frame clones and lacks some. That table is the source of V, J and clone size, and D and trimming were worked out from the DNA. The sample includes under 200,000 clones, approximately 85% of them seen just once. Sequencing input: peripheral blood. The sequence derives from an older woman with COVID-19, enrolled during active disease. The rearrangement joins TRBV11-3 to TRBJ2-2; TRBD1 agrees at 7 bases. The CDR3 nucleotides read TGTGCCAGCAGCTTGGGCCGGGGACAGAAGGGACCCACGAACACCGGGGAGCTGTTTTTT. Its translation: CASSLGRGQKGPTNTGELFF.